This T cell receptor beta chain was recovered during a study of T cell responses to AZD1222 COVID-19 vaccine. Second-dose intervals of approximately 4 or approximately 12 weeks were pooled. The V gene's germline CDR1 is LGHDT and CDR2 YNNKEL (reference sequence). Trimming took 6 bases from V and 5 from J, leaving 10 bases between them. The CDR3 totals 12 residues. The repertoire was sequenced with immunoSEQ multiplex PCR; TCRdb's copy has only in-frame clones and lacks some. The profile shows some 160,000 clones, roughly 91% of them singletons. Of note for this clone: The antigen remains unidentified.

Study-level results: Spike-specific TCR breadth rose after two AZD1222 doses, and depth rose as well. Nearly half of spike-specific TCRs reportedly target variant regions that are unmutated in the B.1.351 and B.1.1.7 variants.

V gene TRBV3-1 (or the pseudogene TRBV3-2) combines with J gene TRBJ1-1, with D perhaps matching TRBD1 (5 bases). The input for sequencing was peripheral blood, taken 28 days after the second AZD1222 dose. This receptor was taken from an adult who received the AZD1222 COVID-19 vaccine. The DNA for the CDR3 is TGTGCCAGCAGTCGGGGGGGTACTGAAGCTTTCTTT. It yields the protein CASSRGGTEAFF.